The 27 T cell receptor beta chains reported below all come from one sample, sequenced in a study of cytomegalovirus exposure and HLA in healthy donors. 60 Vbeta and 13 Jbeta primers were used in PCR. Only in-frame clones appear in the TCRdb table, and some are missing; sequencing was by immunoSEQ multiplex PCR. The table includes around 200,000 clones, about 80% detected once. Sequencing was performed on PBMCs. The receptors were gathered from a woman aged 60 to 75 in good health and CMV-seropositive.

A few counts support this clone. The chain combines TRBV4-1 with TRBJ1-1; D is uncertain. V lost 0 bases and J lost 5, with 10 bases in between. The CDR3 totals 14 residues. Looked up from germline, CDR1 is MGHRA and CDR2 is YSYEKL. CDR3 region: CASSQERARTEAFF. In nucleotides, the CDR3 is TGCGCCAGCAGCCAAGAAAGAGCTAGGACTGAAGCTTTCTTT.

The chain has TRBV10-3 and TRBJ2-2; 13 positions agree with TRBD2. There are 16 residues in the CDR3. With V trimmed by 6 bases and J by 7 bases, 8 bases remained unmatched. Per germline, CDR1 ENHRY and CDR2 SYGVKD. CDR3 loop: CAIRGTSGIEGGELFF. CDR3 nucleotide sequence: TGTGCCATCAGAGGGACTAGCGGGATAGAAGGCGGGGAGCTGTTTTTT.

CDR3 residues: CASSERRDRVAEQYF. CDR3 coding DNA: TGTGCCAGCAGTGAGCGGAGGGACAGGGTCGCCGAGCAGTACTTC. The V gene is TRBV6-1, the J gene TRBJ2-7, with 9 bases that match TRBD1. Unmatched junction bases numbered 9, after V lost 3 bases and J lost 6 bases. CDR3 size: 15 residues. CDR1 is MNHNS and CDR2 is SASEGT in the germline V gene.

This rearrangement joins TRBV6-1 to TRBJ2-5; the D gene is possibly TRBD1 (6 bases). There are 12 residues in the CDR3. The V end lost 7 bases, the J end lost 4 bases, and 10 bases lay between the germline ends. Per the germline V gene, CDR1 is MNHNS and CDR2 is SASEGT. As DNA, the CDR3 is TGTGCCAGCACTTGGGGGCCAGAGACCCAGTACTTC. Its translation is CASTWGPETQYF.

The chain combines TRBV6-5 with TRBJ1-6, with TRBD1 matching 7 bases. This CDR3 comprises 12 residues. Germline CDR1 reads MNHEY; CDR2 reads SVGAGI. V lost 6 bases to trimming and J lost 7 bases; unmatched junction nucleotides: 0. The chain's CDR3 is CASSRGNSPLHF. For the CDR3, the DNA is TGTGCCAGCAGCAGGGGGAATTCACCCCTCCACTTT.

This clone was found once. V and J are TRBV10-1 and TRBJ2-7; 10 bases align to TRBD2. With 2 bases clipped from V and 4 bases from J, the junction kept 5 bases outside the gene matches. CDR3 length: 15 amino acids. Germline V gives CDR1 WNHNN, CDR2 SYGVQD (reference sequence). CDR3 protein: CASSEGLAGVYEQYF. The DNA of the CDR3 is TGCGCCAGCAGTGAGGGGCTAGCGGGAGTTTACGAGCAGTACTTC.

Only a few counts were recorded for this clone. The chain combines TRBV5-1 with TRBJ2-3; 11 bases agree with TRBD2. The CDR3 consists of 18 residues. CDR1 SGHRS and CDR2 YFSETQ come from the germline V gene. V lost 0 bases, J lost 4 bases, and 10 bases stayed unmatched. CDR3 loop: CASSLAPWASGGSDTQYF. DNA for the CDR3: TGCGCCAGCAGCTTGGCCCCCTGGGCTAGCGGGGGGTCAGATACGCAGTATTTT. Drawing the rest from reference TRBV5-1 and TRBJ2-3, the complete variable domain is KAGVTQTPRYLIKTRGQQVTLSCSPISGHRSVSWYQQTPGQGLQFLFEYFSETQRNKGNFPGRFSGRQFSNSRSEMNVSTLELGDSALYLCASSLAPWASGGSDTQYFGPGTRLTVL.

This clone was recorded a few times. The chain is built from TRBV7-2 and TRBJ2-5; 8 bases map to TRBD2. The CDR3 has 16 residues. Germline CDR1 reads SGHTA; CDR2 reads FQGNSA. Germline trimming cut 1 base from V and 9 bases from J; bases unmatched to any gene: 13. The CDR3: CASSLVAGPDRVAQYF. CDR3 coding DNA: TGTGCCAGCAGCTTAGTAGCGGGACCCGATCGAGTGGCCCAGTACTTC.

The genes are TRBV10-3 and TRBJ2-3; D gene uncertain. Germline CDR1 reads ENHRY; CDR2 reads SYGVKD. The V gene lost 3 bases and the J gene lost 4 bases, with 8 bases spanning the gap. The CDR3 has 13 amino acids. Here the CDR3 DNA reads TGTGCCATCAGTGATAGTGTCGCAGATACGCAGTATTTT. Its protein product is CAISDSVADTQYF.

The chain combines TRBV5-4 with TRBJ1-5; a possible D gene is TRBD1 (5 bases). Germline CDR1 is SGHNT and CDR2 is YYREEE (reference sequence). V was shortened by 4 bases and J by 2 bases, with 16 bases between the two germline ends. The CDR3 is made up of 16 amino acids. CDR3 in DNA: TGTGCCAGCAGCGTTGGGGGGGGTAGGGGCAATCAGCCCCAGCATTTT. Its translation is CASSVGGGRGNQPQHF.

The CDR3 sequence is CASSPGLPYEQYF. In nucleotides, the CDR3 is TGTGCCAGCAGCCCGGGACTCCCCTACGAGCAGTACTTC. V usage is TRBV11-3 and J usage is TRBJ2-7; a weak D match, TRBD2 (6 bases). The germline V gene has CDR1 SGHNT and CDR2 YENEEA. This CDR3 comprises 13 residues. The germline V and J ends were trimmed by 5 bases and 2 bases, with 10 bases remaining between them.

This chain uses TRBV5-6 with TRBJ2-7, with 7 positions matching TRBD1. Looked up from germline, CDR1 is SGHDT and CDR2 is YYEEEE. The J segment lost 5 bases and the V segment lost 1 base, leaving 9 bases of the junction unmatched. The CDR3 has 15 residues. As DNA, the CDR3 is TGTGCCAGCAGCTTGTCGTTCGACAGGGATGACGAGCAGTACTTC. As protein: CASSLSFDRDDEQYF.

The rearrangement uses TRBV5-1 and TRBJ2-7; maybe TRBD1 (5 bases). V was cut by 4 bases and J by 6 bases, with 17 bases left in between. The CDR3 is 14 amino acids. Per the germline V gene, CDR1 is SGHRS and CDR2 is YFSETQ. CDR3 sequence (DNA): TGCGCCAGCAGCGGTGGTGCAGGGTTGGGCGAGCAGTACTTC. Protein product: CASSGGAGLGEQYF. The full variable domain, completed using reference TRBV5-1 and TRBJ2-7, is KAGVTQTPRYLIKTRGQQVTLSCSPISGHRSVSWYQQTPGQGLQFLFEYFSETQRNKGNFPGRFSGRQFSNSRSEMNVSTLELGDSALYLCASSGGAGLGEQYFGPGTRLTVT.

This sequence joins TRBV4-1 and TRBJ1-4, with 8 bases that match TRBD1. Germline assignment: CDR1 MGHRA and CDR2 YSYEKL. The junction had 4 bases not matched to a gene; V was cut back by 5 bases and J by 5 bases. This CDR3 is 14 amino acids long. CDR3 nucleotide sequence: TGCGCCAGCAGCTCCGGGACAGGCAATGAAAAACTGTTTTTT. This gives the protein CASSSGTGNEKLFF.

This chain's CDR3 is CASTLIGWGGSYNEQFF. The CDR3 DNA is TGTGCCAGTACCCTGATCGGTTGGGGGGGCTCCTACAATGAGCAGTTCTTC. The chain uses TRBV19 and TRBJ2-1; TRBD2 agrees at 7 bases. This CDR3 has 17 amino acids. CDR1 is LNHDA and CDR2 is SQIVND in the germline V gene (reference sequence). V was clipped by 7 bases and J by 0 bases; unmatched bases: 12.

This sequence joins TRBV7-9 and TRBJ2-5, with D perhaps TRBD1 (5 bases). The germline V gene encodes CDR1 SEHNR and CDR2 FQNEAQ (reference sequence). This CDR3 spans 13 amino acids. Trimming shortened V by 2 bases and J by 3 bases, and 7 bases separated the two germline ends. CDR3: CASSLTTEETQYF. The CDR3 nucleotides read TGTGCCAGCAGCTTAACGACAGAAGAGACCCAGTACTTC. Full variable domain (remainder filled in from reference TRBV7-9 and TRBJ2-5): DTGVSQNPRHKITKRGQNVTFRCDPISEHNRLYWYRQTLGQGPEFLTYFQNEAQLEKSRLLSDRFSAERPKGSFSTLEIQRTEQGDSAMYLCASSLTTEETQYFGPGTRLLVL.

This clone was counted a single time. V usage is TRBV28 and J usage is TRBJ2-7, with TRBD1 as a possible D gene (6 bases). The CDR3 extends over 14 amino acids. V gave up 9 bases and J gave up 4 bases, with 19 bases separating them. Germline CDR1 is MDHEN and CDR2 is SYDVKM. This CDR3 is CARTDGTGIYEQYF. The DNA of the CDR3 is TGTGCCAGGACGGACGGAACAGGGATATACGAGCAGTACTTC. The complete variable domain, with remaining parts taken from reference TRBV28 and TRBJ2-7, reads DVKVTQSSRYLVKRTGEKVFLECVQDMDHENMFWYRQDPGLGLRLIYFSYDVKMKEKGDIPEGYSVSREKKERFSLILESASTNQTSMYLCARTDGTGIYEQYFGPGTRLTVT.

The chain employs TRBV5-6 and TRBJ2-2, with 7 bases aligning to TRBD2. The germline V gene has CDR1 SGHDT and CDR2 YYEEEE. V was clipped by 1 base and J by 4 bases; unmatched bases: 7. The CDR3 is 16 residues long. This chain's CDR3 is CASSLFPGGITGELFF. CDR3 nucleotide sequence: TGTGCCAGCAGCTTGTTTCCGGGAGGCATCACCGGGGAGCTGTTTTTT.

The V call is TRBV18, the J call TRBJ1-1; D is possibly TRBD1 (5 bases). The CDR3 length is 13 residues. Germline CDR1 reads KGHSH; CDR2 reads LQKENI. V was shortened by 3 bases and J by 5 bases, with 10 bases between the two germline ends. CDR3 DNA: TGTGCCAGCTCACCGTCCAGGGATACTGAAGCTTTCTTT. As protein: CASSPSRDTEAFF.

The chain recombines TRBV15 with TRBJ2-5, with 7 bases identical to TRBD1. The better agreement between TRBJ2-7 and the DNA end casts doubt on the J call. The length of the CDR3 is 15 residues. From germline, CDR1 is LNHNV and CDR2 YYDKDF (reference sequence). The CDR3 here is CATSSQQGIPNEQYF. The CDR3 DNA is TGTGCCACCAGCAGCCAACAGGGGATCCCTAACGAGCAGTACTTC.

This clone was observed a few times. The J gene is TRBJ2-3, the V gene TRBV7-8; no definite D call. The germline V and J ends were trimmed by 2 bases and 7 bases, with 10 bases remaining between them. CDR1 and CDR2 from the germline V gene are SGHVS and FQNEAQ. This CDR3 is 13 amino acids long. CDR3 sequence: CASSLYQDHTQYF. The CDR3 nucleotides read TGTGCCAGCAGCTTATACCAGGATCATACGCAGTATTTT.

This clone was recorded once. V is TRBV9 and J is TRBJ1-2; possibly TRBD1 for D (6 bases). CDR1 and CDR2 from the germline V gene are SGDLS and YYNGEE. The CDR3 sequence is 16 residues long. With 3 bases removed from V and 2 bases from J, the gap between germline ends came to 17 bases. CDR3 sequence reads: CASSEGLQGQNYGYTF. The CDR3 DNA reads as TGTGCCAGCAGCGAGGGCTTACAGGGCCAGAACTATGGCTACACCTTC. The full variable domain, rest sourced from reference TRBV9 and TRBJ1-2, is DSGVTQTPKHLITATGQRVTLRCSPRSGDLSVYWYQQSLDQGLQFLIQYYNGEERAKGNILERFSAQQFPDLHSELNLSSLELGDSALYFCASSEGLQGQNYGYTFGSGTRLTVV.

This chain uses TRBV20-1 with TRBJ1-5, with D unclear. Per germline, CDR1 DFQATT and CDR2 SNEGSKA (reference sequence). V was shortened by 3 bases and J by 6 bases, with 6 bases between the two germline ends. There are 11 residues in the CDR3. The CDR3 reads CSASNGQPQHF. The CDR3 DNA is TGCAGTGCTAGCAACGGTCAGCCCCAGCATTTT.

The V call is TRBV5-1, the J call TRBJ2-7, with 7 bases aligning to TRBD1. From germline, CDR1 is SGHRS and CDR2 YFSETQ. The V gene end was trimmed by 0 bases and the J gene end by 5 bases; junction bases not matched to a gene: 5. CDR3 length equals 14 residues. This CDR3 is CASSLVQGDNEQYF. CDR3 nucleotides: TGCGCCAGCAGCTTGGTGCAGGGGGACAACGAGCAGTACTTC.

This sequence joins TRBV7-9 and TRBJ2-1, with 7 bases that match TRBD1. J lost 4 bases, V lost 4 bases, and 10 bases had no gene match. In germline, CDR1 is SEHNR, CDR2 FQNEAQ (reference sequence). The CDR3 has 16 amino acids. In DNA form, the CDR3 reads TGTGCCAGCAGCTCCTATTCAGGACAGGATTACAATGAGCAGTTCTTC. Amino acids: CASSSYSGQDYNEQFF.

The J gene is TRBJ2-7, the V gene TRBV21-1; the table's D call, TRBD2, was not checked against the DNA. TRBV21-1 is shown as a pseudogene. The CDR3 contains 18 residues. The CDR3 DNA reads TGTGCTAGCACGACCGGGACTAGCGGGAACCCTAATTCCTACGAGCAGTACTTC. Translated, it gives CASTTGTSGNPNSYEQYF.

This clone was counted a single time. In DNA form, the CDR3 reads TGTGCCAGCGGGGGGACAGCAAGCAATCAGCCCCAGCATTTT. Translated, it gives CASGGTASNQPQHF. This chain connects TRBV6-5 to TRBJ1-5; the match to TRBD1 covers 7 bases. The CDR3 consists of 14 residues. Germline CDR1 reads MNHEY; CDR2 reads SVGAGI. V lost 8 bases to trimming and J lost 1 base; unmatched junction nucleotides: 5.